One sample yielded the 11 T cell receptor beta chains listed below, sequenced in a study of blood T cell repertoires in COVID-19. TCRdb keeps only in-frame clones here, not all; method: immunoSEQ multiplex PCR. This sample has 98,000 or so clones; approximately 88% occur once, and the top ten carry under 5.5%. The sample consisted of peripheral blood. These receptor sequences come from a man aged 60-69 years with COVID-19, enrolled during active disease.

This clone has a handful of counts. This chain links TRBV30 with TRBJ2-7; 11 nucleotides match TRBD2. The CDR3 is 14 residues long. J was trimmed by 2 bases and V by 0 bases; bases with no gene match: 0. The germline V gene encodes CDR1 GTSNPN and CDR2 SVGIG (reference sequence). DNA for the CDR3: TGTGCCTGGAGTGTACTAGCGGGAGCCTACGAGCAGTACTTC. Its protein product is CAWSVLAGAYEQYF.

Only one count was recorded for this clone. The V call is TRBV4-2, the J call TRBJ2-1; D gene unclear. In germline, CDR1 is LGHNA, CDR2 YNFKEQ. The V end was cut by 1 base, the J end by 3 bases, with 7 bases between. The CDR3 contains 14 residues. This CDR3 reads CASSQGESYNEQFF. CDR3 sequence (DNA): TGTGCCAGCAGCCAAGGAGAGAGCTACAATGAGCAGTTCTTC.

The chain uses TRBV19 and TRBJ1-1; D gene ambiguous. The CDR3 is made up of 13 amino acids. V lost 3 bases and J lost 4, with 9 bases in between. Per germline, CDR1 LNHDA and CDR2 SQIVND (reference sequence). CDR3 in amino acids: CASSIRLSTEAFF. The CDR3 coding sequence is TGTGCCAGTAGTATTAGATTGAGCACTGAAGCTTTCTTT.

The chain uses TRBV9 and TRBJ2-1, with TRBD2 identical over 10 bases. Germline loops: CDR1 SGDLS, CDR2 YYNGEE. The CDR3 consists of 14 residues. V gave up 2 bases and J gave up 7 bases; unmatched junction bases: 3. The CDR3 nucleotides are TGTGCCAGCAGCGTGGGACTAGCGCAGAATGAGCAGTTCTTC. Translating gives CASSVGLAQNEQFF.

The CDR3 DNA sequence: TGTGCCAGCAGTTTCTTAGCGGGGACAGATACGCAGTATTTT. Translating gives CASSFLAGTDTQYF. V usage is TRBV27 and J usage is TRBJ2-3, with 8 bases that match TRBD2. The CDR3 length is 14 residues. The J segment lost 3 bases and the V segment lost 3 bases, leaving 2 bases of the junction unmatched. Germline V CDR1 and CDR2: MNHEY, SMNVEV (reference sequence).

V is TRBV5-1 and J is TRBJ1-2; maybe TRBD1 (5 bases). Germline V lookup: CDR1 SGHRS, CDR2 YFSETQ. The CDR3 extends over 16 amino acids. V was trimmed by 4 bases and J by 3 bases, leaving 19 bases between them. CDR3 loop: CASSPDSGGLDYGYTF. The DNA for the CDR3 is TGCGCCAGCAGCCCCGACAGTGGAGGACTAGACTATGGCTACACCTTC.

This clone was detected a few times. V usage is TRBV4-2 and J usage is TRBJ2-2, with 13 bases fitting TRBD2. The ends lost 5 bases at V and 0 bases at J; junction bases unmatched: 6. CDR1 is LGHNA and CDR2 is YNFKEQ in the germline V gene. The CDR3 contains 18 residues. The CDR3 region has the DNA TGTGCCAGCAGCTCTACTAGCGGGAGGGGCCCGAACACCGGGGAGCTGTTTTTT. This gives the protein CASSSTSGRGPNTGELFF.

This clone appeared a single time. The chain joins TRBV5-5 to TRBJ2-3, with 12 bases lining up with TRBD2. CDR1 is SGHKS and CDR2 is YYEKEE in the germline V gene (reference sequence). This CDR3 comprises 15 residues. Trimming at V came to 0 bases and at J to 6 bases, leaving 2 bases not matched to a gene. The CDR3 DNA sequence: TGTGCCAGCAGCTTGGGACTAGCGGGAGAGGATACGCAGTATTTT. Translating gives CASSLGLAGEDTQYF.

The chain links TRBV6-6 to TRBJ1-2; 7 bases fit TRBD1. V trimming: 7 bases; J trimming: 6 bases; junction bases outside the gene matches: 14. Germline assignment: CDR1 MNHNY and CDR2 SVGAGI (reference sequence). The CDR3 extends over 15 amino acids. The CDR3 region has the DNA TGTGCCAGCAAGATGACAGGGCGCCTAATGGATGGCTACACCTTC. Its translation is CASKMTGRLMDGYTF.

The chain links TRBV3-1 (or the pseudogene TRBV3-2) to TRBJ2-3; TRBD2 agrees at 12 bases. The CDR3 has 19 residues. Germline V gene lookup returns CDR1 LGHDT and CDR2 YNNKEL (reference sequence). J was trimmed by 4 bases and V by 0 bases; bases with no gene match: 11. The CDR3 DNA reads as TGTGCCAGCAGCCAAGATTCACGACTAGCGGGAGAGGGGGCAGATACGCAGTATTTT. This gives the protein CASSQDSRLAGEGADTQYF.

The chain uses TRBV19 and TRBJ1-5, with D perhaps matching TRBD1 (5 bases). Trimming removed 5 bases from V and 1 base from J, with 15 bases in between. Per germline, CDR1 LNHDA and CDR2 SQIVND (reference sequence). The CDR3 length is 16 residues. CDR3 residues: CASSHRGTLSNQPQHF. In nucleotides, the CDR3 is TGTGCCAGTAGTCACCGGGGGACTTTGAGCAATCAGCCCCAGCATTTT. Filled out from reference TRBV19 and TRBJ1-5, the complete variable domain reads DGGITQSPKYLFRKEGQNVTLSCEQNLNHDAMYWYRQDPGQGLRLIYYSQIVNDFQKGDIAEGYSVSREKKESFPLTVTSAQKNPTAFYLCASSHRGTLSNQPQHFGDGTRLSIL.